This TCR beta chain derives from a study of T-cell memory formation after mild COVID-19. Study results and caveats: Proof of SARS-CoV-2 specificity was absent for the second-wave clones that crested on day 37. Those CD4+ clones that contracted were mainly in CM and EM (CD8+ ones in EMRA).

This clonotype showed up just once. Its antigen is not known. MiXCR was run by TCRdb on the 5' RACE reads, yielding one entry per CDR3 protein. Altogether fewer than 200,000 distinct CDR3 sequences are present, 15% to 20% being singletons, with the ten largest covering roughly 3.9%. The origin of this receptor is a man aged 18 to 29 who had mild COVID-19 (a few samples of this study predate the infection). Cell type and time point are not known. Source material: PBMCs or a T cell subset sorted from them (not recorded which).

The CDR3 DNA reads as TGTGCCAGCAGTCCCCGGGGCAGGGTTCGCCAAGAGACCCAGTACTTC. Amino acid sequence: CASSPRGRVRQETQYF. The chain couples TRBV25-1 to TRBJ2-5; possibly TRBD1 or TRBD2 for D (5 bases each). V was cut by 5 bases and J by 1 base, with 17 bases left in between. CDR1 is MGHDK and CDR2 is SYGVNS in the germline V gene. CDR3 length: 16 amino acids.